This T cell receptor (beta chain) was found in a study of blood T cell repertoires in COVID-19. This clone has a handful of counts. A much larger clonotype is one base distant, so this may be a read error. Other DNA sequences of this sample code for an identical CDR3. V shed 7 bases, J shed 0 bases, and the junction held 5 bases outside the gene matches. Per germline, CDR1 MNHNY and CDR2 SVGAGI (reference sequence). This CDR3 spans 14 amino acids. Authors' analysis steps: The authors estimated nucleated cell counts from reference gene primer amplification. Sequenced by immunoSEQ multiplex PCR; TCRdb stores in-frame clones only, minus some. V and J calls and clone size come straight from that table; D and trimming were deduced from the DNA. The sample carries some 51,000 clones, around 90% recorded once.

The sequenced material came from peripheral blood. The rearrangement uses TRBV6-6 and TRBJ1-1; 7 bases align to TRBD1. The clonotype comes from a human donor with active COVID-19. The donor label of this sample is uncertain. CDR3 region: CASTPTGLNTEAFF. CDR3 nucleotides: TGTGCCAGCACCCCGACAGGGTTGAACACTGAAGCTTTCTTT.